The 14 T cell receptor beta chains reported below all come from one sample, sequenced in a study of CD8 T cells in Susac syndrome. The authors reverse transcribed roughly 0.5 to 1 ug RNA with random hexamers. Each CDR3 protein is one row after TCRdb ran MiXCR on the immunoSEQ multiplex PCR reads. The sample records some 170,000 distinct CDR3 sequences, around 94% being singletons. Specimen: CD4+ T cells from PBMCs. These receptors were obtained from a human donor with Susac syndrome.

The chain carries TRBV20-1 and TRBJ2-5; 7 nucleotides match TRBD2. V gave up 1 base and J gave up 2 bases; unmatched junction bases: 10. Germline V gives CDR1 DFQATT, CDR2 SNEGSKA (reference sequence). The CDR3 is 16 amino acids. The CDR3 reads CSARVDTREVQETQYF. CDR3 sequence (DNA): TGCAGTGCTAGAGTGGACACCCGGGAGGTTCAAGAGACCCAGTACTTC.

The rearrangement links TRBV20-1 to TRBJ1-5; D not certain. Germline V gene data show CDR1 as DFQATT and CDR2 as SNEGSKA (reference sequence). The germline V and J ends were trimmed by 3 bases and 2 bases, with 8 bases remaining between them. The CDR3 has 13 amino acids. CDR3 coding DNA: TGCAGTGCTAGTTCATTACGCAATCAGCCCCAGCATTTT. This codes for CSASSLRNQPQHF.

The rearrangement joins TRBV5-6 to TRBJ2-5; D ambiguous. This CDR3 comprises 15 residues. Looked up from germline, CDR1 is SGHDT and CDR2 is YYEEEE. With 0 bases removed from V and 5 bases from J, the gap between germline ends came to 14 bases. The CDR3 is CASSLEPGPRETQYF. In DNA form, the CDR3 reads TGTGCCAGCAGCTTGGAGCCAGGCCCCAGGGAGACCCAGTACTTC. The variable domain in full, with the rest retrieved from reference TRBV5-6 and TRBJ2-5, is DAGVTQSPTHLIKTRGQQVTLRCSPKSGHDTVSWYQQALGQGPQFIFQYYEEEERQRGNFPDRFSGHQFPNYSSELNVNALLLGDSALYLCASSLEPGPRETQYFGPGTRLLVL.

This chain uses TRBV19 with TRBJ2-1; no clear D. Germline CDR1 and CDR2: LNHDA and SQIVND (reference sequence). The CDR3 sequence is 13 residues long. V dropped 2 bases and J dropped 10 bases, with 12 bases sitting between them. The CDR3 here is CASSITPAGEQFF. The DNA for the CDR3 is TGTGCCAGTAGTATAACCCCGGCCGGGGAGCAGTTCTTC.

The rearrangement links TRBV5-1 to TRBJ2-7; 8 nucleotides line up with TRBD2. J lost 1 base, V lost 3 bases, and 9 bases had no gene match. The V gene's germline CDR1 is SGHRS and CDR2 YFSETQ. This CDR3 comprises 16 residues. This chain's CDR3 is CASSSLMGGGSYEQYF. The CDR3 DNA sequence: TGCGCCAGCAGCTCGCTGATGGGCGGGGGGTCCTACGAGCAGTACTTC.

The chain carries TRBV7-9 and TRBJ1-2; TRBD1 might be the D (5 bases). CDR3 size: 13 residues. V lost 4 bases and J lost 6, with 12 bases in between. Germline V gene data show CDR1 as SEHNR and CDR2 as FQNEAQ (reference sequence). The CDR3 DNA follows: TGTGCCAGCAGCTCGGGACCCAGAGATGGCTACACCTTC. Protein sequence: CASSSGPRDGYTF.

The chain recombines TRBV29-1 with TRBJ2-5; D is possibly TRBD1 (6 bases). The CDR3 consists of 13 residues. Germline V gene lookup returns CDR1 SQVTM and CDR2 ANQGSEA. Trimming left V 6 bases short and J 1 base short, with 12 bases between. The CDR3 coding sequence is TGCAGCGTCAACAGGGATGGCCAAGAGACCCAGTACTTC. Translation gives CSVNRDGQETQYF.

The chain links TRBV5-4 to TRBJ2-7; tentatively, D is TRBD1 (6 bases). V shed 3 bases and J shed 6 bases, with 16 bases lying between them. CDR1 and CDR2 (germline): SGHNT, YYREEE (reference sequence). This CDR3 has 14 residues. CDR3 loop: CASSSKQGNLEQYF. Here the CDR3 DNA reads TGTGCCAGCAGCTCTAAACAGGGCAATCTCGAGCAGTACTTC.

The chain links TRBV29-1 to TRBJ1-1; TRBD1 matches 7 bases. The CDR3 has 12 amino acids. V was pared by 6 bases and J by 2 bases, with 3 bases of the junction left unmatched. The germline CDR1 and CDR2 sequences are SQVTM and ANQGSEA. CDR3 loop: CSVGQTNTEAFF. The CDR3 region has the DNA TGCAGCGTGGGACAGACCAACACTGAAGCTTTCTTT.

This chain uses TRBV28 with TRBJ2-1; 9 nucleotides match TRBD2. CDR1 is MDHEN, CDR2 SYDVKM, per germline. CDR3 size: 16 residues. V trimming: 4 bases; J trimming: 8 bases; junction bases outside the gene matches: 12. CDR3 residues: CASSSPRLAASHEQFF. The CDR3 DNA follows: TGTGCCAGCAGTTCCCCCCGACTAGCGGCTTCACATGAGCAGTTCTTC.

This clonotype was counted once. A read error may produce the germline difference seen at one junction end. CDR3 DNA: TGTGCCAGCAGTCGCAACCAGGAGACCCAGTACTTC. Residues: CASSRNQETQYF. The rearrangement links TRBV12-3 or TRBV12-4 to TRBJ2-5; D gene unclear. The CDR3 has 12 residues.

The V gene is TRBV30, the J gene TRBJ1-4; 10 nucleotides match TRBD1. The germline V gene encodes CDR1 GTSNPN and CDR2 SVGIG (reference sequence). V shed 6 bases, J shed 5 bases, and the junction held 6 bases outside the gene matches. The CDR3 consists of 14 residues. CDR3 region: CACPRDRGNEKLFF. The DNA for the CDR3 is TGTGCCTGCCCCCGGGACAGGGGAAATGAAAAACTGTTTTTT.

The chain's CDR3 is CASSLVVGAKTYGYTF. The CDR3 nucleotides are TGTGCCAGCAGCTTGGTAGTTGGGGCGAAAACCTATGGCTACACCTTC. V usage is TRBV5-6 and J usage is TRBJ1-2; a weak D match, TRBD1 (5 bases). CDR1 SGHDT and CDR2 YYEEEE come from the germline V gene. The V end was cut by 0 bases, the J end by 4 bases, with 16 bases between. The CDR3 loop spans 16 amino acids.

The chain has TRBV29-1 and TRBJ2-5, with D perhaps TRBD1 (6 bases). The CDR3 covers 12 residues. The V end lost 3 bases, the J end lost 7 bases, and 12 bases lay between the germline ends. The germline V gene encodes CDR1 SQVTM and CDR2 ANQGSEA. The CDR3 bases are TGCAGCGTTGATGGGGGCGAGGGGACCCAGTACTTC. Encoded protein: CSVDGGEGTQYF. The full variable domain, its missing parts supplied by reference TRBV29-1 and TRBJ2-5, is SAVISQKPSRDICQRGTSLTIQCQVDSQVTMMFWYRQQPGQSLTLIATANQGSEATYESGFVIDKFPISRPNLTFSTLTVSNMSPEDSSIYLCSVDGGEGTQYFGPGTRLLVL.